This T cell receptor beta chain was found in a study of T-cell memory formation after mild COVID-19. Study overall: TCR clustering was largely donor specific. The study's findings and limits: Memory from before infection featured some responding clones, which suggests cross-reactive memory joined.

The CDR3 sequence is 15 residues long. Germline V gene lookup returns CDR1 DFQATT and CDR2 SNEGSKA (reference sequence). V was cut by 0 bases and J by 8 bases, with 16 bases left in between. In its sample, this clonotype was seen a few times. Its specificity is unknown. Constant-segment primers were used for 5'RACE, and the resulting TCR alpha and TCR beta cDNA libraries carried sample barcodes and UMIs. One entry per CDR3 protein results from TCRdb running MiXCR on the 5' RACE reads. The sample has about 470,000 distinct CDR3 sequences, roughly 18% seen once. This clonotype was sampled from an adult woman who had mild COVID-19 (a few samples of this study predate the infection). Cell type and time point are not known. J is TRBJ1-4 and V is TRBV20-1, with D hard to call. The specimen sequenced was PBMCs or a T cell subset sorted from them (not recorded which). CDR3 DNA sequence: TGCAGTGCTAGAGATTTCAGGACCCCTGGCGAAAAACTGTTTTTT. Its translation: CSARDFRTPGEKLFF.